This is a list of T cell receptor beta chains from one sample in a study of shared clonotypes between healthy human individuals. The assay was immunoSEQ multiplex PCR, and TCRdb's table has in-frame clones only and misses some. The sample contains about 1,900,000 clones, 85% to 95% of which appear only once. Sequencing was performed on naive CD8+ T cells sorted from blood. Receptors were obtained from a young man in good health. Each CDR3 is given with its conserved first and last residue. A D gene is named only where the DNA matches it firmly. The size field is filled for only some rows; it gives once, few, many or a size class.

d_call,v_call,j_call,clone_size,cdr3_aa,cdr3_nt
-,TRBV9,TRBJ2-1,-,CASSVASSGNVQFF,TGTGCCAGCAGCGTAGCTTCGTCGGGGAATGTGCAGTTCTTC
-,TRBV5-4,TRBJ2-7,once,CASSFGRGAPYEQYF,TGTGCCAGCAGCTTTGGACGGGGGGCCCCCTACGAGCAGTACTTC
TRBD2,TRBV7-9,TRBJ2-7,-,CASSLGDYRYEQYF,TGTGCCAGCAGCTTAGGGGACTACCGCTACGAGCAGTACTTC
-,TRBV27,TRBJ1-2,-,CASSFGTTGPGYTF,TGTGCCAGCAGTTTTGGGACGACGGGGCCTGGCTACACCTTC
TRBD2,TRBV13,TRBJ2-1,-,CASSSRLAAINNEQFF,TGTGCCAGCAGCTCGCGACTAGCGGCAATAAACAATGAGCAGTTCTTC
-,TRBV6-5,TRBJ1-1,-,CASRIDRTPDTEAFF,TGTGCCAGCAGGATCGATCGGACACCGGACACTGAAGCTTTCTTT
-,TRBV5-6,TRBJ2-7,-,CASSLTTHEQYF,TGTGCCAGCAGCTTGACAACCCACGAGCAGTACTTC
-,TRBV12-5,TRBJ1-6,-,CASGFPHPGRLNSPLHF,TGTGCTAGTGGTTTCCCCCATCCGGGACGCCTCAATTCACCCCTCCACTTT
-,TRBV6-1,TRBJ2-1,-,CASSDFPDSYNEQFF,TGTGCCAGCAGTGATTTTCCGGACTCCTACAATGAGCAGTTCTTC
-,TRBV29-1,TRBJ2-6,-,CSVEELGGANVLTF,TGCAGCGTTGAAGAACTGGGTGGGGCCAACGTCCTGACTTTC
TRBD1,TRBV5-4,TRBJ2-7,-,CASSQTQGVSAYEQYF,TGTGCCAGCAGCCAAACCCAGGGGGTCTCAGCCTACGAGCAGTACTTC